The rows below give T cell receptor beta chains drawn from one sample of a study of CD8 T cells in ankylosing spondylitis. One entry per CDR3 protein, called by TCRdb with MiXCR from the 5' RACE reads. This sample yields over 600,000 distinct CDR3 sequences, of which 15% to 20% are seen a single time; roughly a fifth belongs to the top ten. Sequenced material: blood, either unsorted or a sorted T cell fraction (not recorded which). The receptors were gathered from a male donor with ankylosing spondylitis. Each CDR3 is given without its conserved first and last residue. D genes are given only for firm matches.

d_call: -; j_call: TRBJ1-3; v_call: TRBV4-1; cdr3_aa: ASSQDPDLSGNTIY
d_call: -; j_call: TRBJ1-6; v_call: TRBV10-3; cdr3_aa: AIRADTRGSPLH
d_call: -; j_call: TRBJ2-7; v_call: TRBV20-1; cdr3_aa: SARDPQGYEQY
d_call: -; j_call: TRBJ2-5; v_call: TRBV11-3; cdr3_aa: ASSSRGKIETQY
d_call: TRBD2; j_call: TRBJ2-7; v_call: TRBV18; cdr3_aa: ASSFTSGIYEQY
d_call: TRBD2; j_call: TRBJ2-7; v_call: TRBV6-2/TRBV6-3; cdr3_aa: ASRTPSGVTYEQY
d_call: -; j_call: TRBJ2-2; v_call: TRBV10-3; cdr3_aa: AISGDGNTGELF
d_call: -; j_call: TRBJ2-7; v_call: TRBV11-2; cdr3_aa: ASSSPWAGVVEQY
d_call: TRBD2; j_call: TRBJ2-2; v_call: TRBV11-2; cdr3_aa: ASSLDWATSGVGELF
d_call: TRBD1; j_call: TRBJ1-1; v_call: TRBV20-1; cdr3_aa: SAGGQVLAEAF
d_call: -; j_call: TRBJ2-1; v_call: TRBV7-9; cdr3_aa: ASSSDTSTEPWNEQF
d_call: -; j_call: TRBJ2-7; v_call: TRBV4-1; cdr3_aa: ASSQGGGLGVFEQY
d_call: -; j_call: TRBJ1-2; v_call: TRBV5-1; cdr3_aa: ASSASADGYT
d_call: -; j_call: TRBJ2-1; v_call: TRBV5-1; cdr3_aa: ASSDRVLAGVYNEQF
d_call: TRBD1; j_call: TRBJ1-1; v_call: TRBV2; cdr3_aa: ASGRQGQGTEAF
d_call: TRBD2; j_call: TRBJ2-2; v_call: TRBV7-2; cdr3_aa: ASSFPTGTSVYGELF
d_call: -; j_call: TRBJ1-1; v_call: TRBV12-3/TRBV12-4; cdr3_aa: ASSPRGGRTEAF
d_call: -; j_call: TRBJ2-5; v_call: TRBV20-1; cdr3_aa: SARAVTQY